This T cell receptor (beta chain) was recorded in a study of regulatory T cells in long-lasting Graves disease. Overall study findings and caveats: The study found persistent patients shared more public clonotypes (roughly 2,600) than new patients (nearly 1,000). Because few samples were included, accuracy may have been lower.

Building of the TCR beta libraries involved iRepertoire HTBI primers and Arm-PCR of CDR3 regions. Per the authors' pipeline: Identified across the samples were 55 to 75 TRBV segments and 13 to 15 TRBJ segments. One entry per CDR3 protein results from TCRdb running MiXCR on the multiplex PCR reads. These V and J calls are TCRdb output, not the study's own analysis. The sample holds 440,000 or so distinct CDR3 sequences; 15% are singletons and the top ten take 16%. Losses at the gene ends were 6 bases for V and 3 bases for J; bases not matched to a gene: 11. The CDR3 contains 16 residues. Germline V gene data show CDR1 as MGHRA and CDR2 as YSYEKL. The time point is: newly diagnosed GD, antithyroid drugs for less than 3 months. With RNA extracted from PBMCs as input, the TCR library was made. This clonotype has just a few counts. No antigen is known for it. The sample was also linked to a second study, of T cells in Graves' hyperthyroidism and ophthalmopathy. Turning to that study: The HTBI primer set served for first-round RT-PCR of the TCR CDR3.

The sample here was peripheral blood mononuclear cells (PBMCs), taken at new diagnosis, from a patient treated with antithyroid drugs. The sequence came from a woman in her 30s with Graves disease. This rearrangement joins TRBV4-1 to TRBJ2-7, with 10 bases identical to TRBD2. CDR3 DNA sequence: TGCGCCAGCAGTCGGATGGGACTAGCGTTGAGCTACGAGCAGTACTTC. It specifies CASSRMGLALSYEQYF.